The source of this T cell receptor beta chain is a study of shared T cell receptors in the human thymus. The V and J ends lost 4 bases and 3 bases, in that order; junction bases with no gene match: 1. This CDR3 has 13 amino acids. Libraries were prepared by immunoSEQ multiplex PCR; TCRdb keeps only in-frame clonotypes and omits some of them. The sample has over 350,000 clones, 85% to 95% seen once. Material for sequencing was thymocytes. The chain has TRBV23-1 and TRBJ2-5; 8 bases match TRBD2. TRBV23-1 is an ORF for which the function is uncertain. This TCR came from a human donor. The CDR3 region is CASSLSGKETQYF. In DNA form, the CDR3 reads TGCGCCAGCAGTCTTAGCGGGAAAGAGACCCAGTACTTC.